The next 9 T cell receptor beta chains were all read from a single sample in a study of control samples from healthy donors and cancer patients. Data came from immunoSEQ multiplex PCR; TCRdb stores just in-frame clones and leaves some out. Here the sample spans roughly 100,000 clones, 92% being singletons. Source material: blood. All receptors come from a woman aged 18 to 35 in good health.

The genes are TRBV3-1 (or the pseudogene TRBV3-2) and TRBJ1-2; no reliable D call. The CDR3 has 12 residues. Trimming removed 4 bases from V and 7 bases from J, with 10 bases in between. Germline CDR1 and CDR2: LGHDT and YNNKEL (reference sequence). The CDR3 DNA sequence: TGTGCCAGCAGCCTGGAGCTAGGTGGCTACACCTTC. Its translation is CASSLELGGYTF.

This chain connects TRBV5-4 to TRBJ2-3; the D call may be TRBD1 or TRBD2 (5 bases each). Trimming shortened V by 2 bases and J by 0 bases, and 7 bases separated the two germline ends. CDR1 is SGHNT and CDR2 is YYREEE in the germline V gene (reference sequence). The CDR3 extends over 14 amino acids. CDR3 nucleotide sequence: TGTGCCAGCAGCTTTAGGGACAGCACAGATACGCAGTATTTT. This translates into CASSFRDSTDTQYF.

This chain links TRBV29-1 with TRBJ2-6; D uncertain. Germline V gives CDR1 SQVTM, CDR2 ANQGSEA. The CDR3 loop spans 13 amino acids. Trimming stripped 1 base from V and 4 bases from J, with 5 bases between. The CDR3 coding sequence is TGCAGCGTTGAAGGAGCCGGGGCCAACGTCCTGACTTTC. Translated, it gives CSVEGAGANVLTF.

This clone was counted once. V usage is TRBV3-1 (or the pseudogene TRBV3-2) and J usage is TRBJ1-1; 7 bases are a match to TRBD1. Germline V gives CDR1 LGHDT, CDR2 YNNKEL (reference sequence). This CDR3 region has 15 residues. V lost 3 bases to trimming and J lost 4 bases; unmatched junction nucleotides: 8. This CDR3 is CASSHRTGPSTEAFF. Written as DNA, the CDR3 is TGTGCCAGCAGCCACCGGACAGGACCGTCCACTGAAGCTTTCTTT.

V gene TRBV19 combines with J gene TRBJ1-1; a possible D gene is TRBD1 (5 bases). Germline V CDR1 and CDR2: LNHDA, SQIVND (reference sequence). The CDR3 consists of 15 residues. Trimming cost V 3 bases and J 6 bases, with 17 bases left between them. The CDR3 sequence: CASSIVGEGLAEAFF. The CDR3 DNA reads TGTGCCAGTAGTATTGTGGGGGAGGGGCTCGCTGAAGCTTTCTTT.

The chain combines TRBV11-2 with TRBJ2-5; possibly TRBD2 for D (7 bases). The CDR3 sequence is 16 residues long. Between the trimmed V and J ends, which lost 0 bases and 7 bases, there was a span of 18 bases. The germline gives CDR1 SGHAT, CDR2 FQNNGV. In DNA form, the CDR3 reads TGTGCCAGCAGCTTAGAGTCGCGGGGGCTCGGTGTGACCCAGTACTTC. Protein product: CASSLESRGLGVTQYF.

The V and J genes are TRBV5-1 and TRBJ1-1; D is ambiguous. The CDR3 has 15 amino acids. Germline CDR1 SGHRS, CDR2 YFSETQ. V dropped 0 bases and J dropped 1 base, with 10 bases sitting between them. The CDR3 DNA is TGCGCCAGCAGCTTGGTCCGGACCGAGAACACTGAAGCTTTCTTT. It encodes CASSLVRTENTEAFF. The variable domain in full, with the rest retrieved from reference TRBV5-1 and TRBJ1-1, is KAGVTQTPRYLIKTRGQQVTLSCSPISGHRSVSWYQQTPGQGLQFLFEYFSETQRNKGNFPGRFSGRQFSNSRSEMNVSTLELGDSALYLCASSLVRTENTEAFFGQGTRLTVV.

This clone has a single count. The V call is TRBV19, the J call TRBJ1-1; D is ambiguous. The germline V gene encodes CDR1 LNHDA and CDR2 SQIVND (reference sequence). Trimming pared 0 bases from V and 1 base from J, leaving 3 bases between. This CDR3 spans 13 amino acids. The DNA for the CDR3 is TGTGCCAGTAGTATAGATTGGAACACTGAAGCTTTCTTT. Encoded protein: CASSIDWNTEAFF.

The rearrangement links TRBV19 to TRBJ1-2; D ambiguous. Looked up from germline, CDR1 is LNHDA and CDR2 is SQIVND (reference sequence). The germline V and J ends were trimmed by 1 base and 10 bases, with 7 bases remaining between them. The CDR3 has 11 amino acids. CDR3 sequence reads: CASSIGSLYTF. The DNA of the CDR3 is TGTGCCAGTAGTATAGGCAGCCTCTACACCTTC.